This T cell receptor (beta chain) is drawn from a study of T cells in Graves' hyperthyroidism and ophthalmopathy. On the study more broadly: Peripheral blood was collected at initial diagnosis, before any treatment.

Points on this clonotype: The antigen remains undetermined.

What was amplified from RNA transcripts were TCR beta CDR3 regions. An initial round of RT-PCR targeting the TCR CDR3 relied on the HTBI primer set. TCRdb re-analysed the multiplex PCR reads in MiXCR, keeping a single row per CDR3 protein. The top ten hold 47% of the sample, which has about half a million distinct CDR3 sequences, just under 20% seen once. Study conclusions and caveats: Separation of ophthalmopathy from stable hyperthyroidism was achieved by a 13 V-J model. Most thyroid clonotypes expanded above 0.001 appeared in blood too.

The sequence was obtained from a man aged 40-49 years with Graves' ophthalmopathy. Sequencing was carried out using blood.

The CDR3 sequence: CASSPFRGGTPINEQFF. The CDR3 DNA reads TGTGCCAGCAGCCCCTTCCGAGGGGGGACCCCGATCAATGAGCAGTTCTTC. The chain is built from TRBV6-1 and TRBJ2-1; either TRBD1 or TRBD2 may fit D (6 bases each). There are 17 residues in the CDR3. Germline CDR1 MNHNS, CDR2 SASEGT. V lost 6 bases and J lost 6, with 24 bases in between.